This TCR beta chain was found in a study of CD8 T cells in ankylosing spondylitis. 5'-RACE, quantitative and with molecular barcodes, yielded the TCR beta libraries. TCRdb ran MiXCR on the 5' RACE reads and lists one entry per CDR3 protein. This table holds more than 150,000 distinct CDR3 sequences, roughly 13% found once. CDR3 length: 14 amino acids. Trimming cost V 5 bases and J 5 bases, with 13 bases left between them. CDR1 SEHNR and CDR2 FQNEAQ come from the germline V gene (reference sequence). The sample consisted of blood, either unsorted or a sorted T cell fraction (not recorded which). The TCR comes from a female donor with ankylosing spondylitis or in good health (not recorded which). V and J are TRBV7-9 and TRBJ2-1; D is perhaps TRBD2 (5 bases). CDR3 DNA sequence: TGTGCCAGCAGCACCCAGGACTCGCACAATGAGCAGTTCTTC. It yields the protein CASSTQDSHNEQFF.